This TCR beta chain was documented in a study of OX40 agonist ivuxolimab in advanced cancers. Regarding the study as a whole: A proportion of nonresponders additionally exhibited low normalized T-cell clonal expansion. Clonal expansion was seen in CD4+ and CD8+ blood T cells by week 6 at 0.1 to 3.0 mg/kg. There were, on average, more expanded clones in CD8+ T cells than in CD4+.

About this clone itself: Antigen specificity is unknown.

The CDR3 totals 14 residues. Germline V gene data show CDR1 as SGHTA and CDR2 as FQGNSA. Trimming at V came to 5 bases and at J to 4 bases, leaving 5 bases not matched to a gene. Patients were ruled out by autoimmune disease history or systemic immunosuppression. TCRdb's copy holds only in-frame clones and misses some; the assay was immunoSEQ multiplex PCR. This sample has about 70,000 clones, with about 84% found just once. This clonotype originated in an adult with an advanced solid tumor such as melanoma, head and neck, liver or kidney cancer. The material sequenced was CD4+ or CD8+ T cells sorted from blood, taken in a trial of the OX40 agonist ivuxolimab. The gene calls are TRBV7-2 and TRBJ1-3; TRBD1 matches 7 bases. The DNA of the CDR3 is TGTGCCAGCAGCCATACAGGGGTCGGAAACACCATATATTTT. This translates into CASSHTGVGNTIYF.